The 12 T cell receptor beta chains reported below all come from one sample, sequenced in a study of blood T cell repertoires in COVID-19 (dated by TCRdb to the early 2020s). Library generation was performed with the immunoSEQ multiplex PCR assay. TCRdb retrieved this table from immuneACCESS and kept in-frame rearrangements only. Not all clones are present; in checked studies, unresolved V genes account for under half, and no reason is known for the remainder. For this sample the table gives some 290,000 clones, of which roughly 90% were detected only once. In total, the top ten clones hold 11% of the sample. The specimen sequenced was peripheral blood. The receptors shown here come from a woman in her thirties with COVID-19, enrolled during active disease.

In regard to this clone: Distinct nucleotide sequences in the sample also encode this CDR3. V gene TRBV5-1 combines with J gene TRBJ1-3; 7 nucleotides align to TRBD1. The CDR3 has 15 residues. CDR1 and CDR2 from the germline V gene are SGHRS and YFSETQ. J lost 1 base, V lost 0 bases, and 1 base had no gene match. CDR3 amino acids: CASSLDRGSGNTIYF. The CDR3 region has the DNA TGCGCCAGCAGCTTGGACAGGGGATCTGGAAACACCATATATTTT.

V gene TRBV9 combines with J gene TRBJ1-2; TRBD1 matches at 7 bases. Germline-derived CDR1 and CDR2 are SGDLS and YYNGEE. J lost 8 bases, V lost 2 bases, and 6 bases had no gene match. This CDR3 region has 13 residues. CDR3 sequence: CASSVYRDRGYTF. The DNA of the CDR3 is TGTGCCAGCAGCGTCTACAGGGACAGAGGCTACACCTTC.

CDR3 sequence reads: CAISLQGSSYEQYF. Written as DNA, the CDR3 is TGTGCCATCAGTTTACAGGGGAGCTCCTACGAGCAGTACTTC. The rearrangement uses TRBV10-3 and TRBJ2-7; 7 nucleotides match TRBD1. From germline, CDR1 is ENHRY and CDR2 SYGVKD. CDR3 length: 14 residues. V was clipped by 5 bases and J by 0 bases; unmatched bases: 4.

The rearrangement links TRBV10-1 to TRBJ2-1; possible D gene TRBD2, 5 bases. Germline assignment: CDR1 WNHNN and CDR2 SYGVQD (reference sequence). V was pared by 3 bases and J by 0 bases, with 9 bases between. The CDR3 spans 15 residues. CDR3: CASSDQAASYNEQFF. CDR3 nucleotide sequence: TGCGCCAGCAGTGATCAAGCGGCCTCCTACAATGAGCAGTTCTTC.

V gene TRBV7-2 combines with J gene TRBJ1-4; 8 positions agree with TRBD1. CDR3 length equals 16 residues. Germline V CDR1 and CDR2: SGHTA, FQGNSA. V lost 3 bases, J lost 3 bases, and 6 bases stayed unmatched. The CDR3 region is CASSLRDRGANEKLFF. DNA of the CDR3: TGTGCCAGCAGCTTGAGAGACAGGGGCGCTAATGAAAAACTGTTTTTT.

The chain has TRBV7-9 and TRBJ1-1; D unresolved. CDR3 length: 15 amino acids. Germline values: CDR1 SEHNR, CDR2 FQNEAQ (reference sequence). V was trimmed by 2 bases and J by 7 bases, leaving 17 bases between them. CDR3 in DNA: TGTGCCAGCAGCTTAACATCGGCAGCCCGACTTGAAGCTTTCTTT. Its translation: CASSLTSAARLEAFF. Supplemented by reference TRBV7-9 and TRBJ1-1, the full variable domain reads DTGVSQNPRHKITKRGQNVTFRCDPISEHNRLYWYRQTLGQGPEFLTYFQNEAQLEKSRLLSDRFSAERPKGSFSTLEIQRTEQGDSAMYLCASSLTSAARLEAFFGQGTRLTVV.

The chain joins TRBV27 to TRBJ1-6; D possibly corresponds to TRBD1 (6 bases). V dropped 3 bases and J dropped 7 bases, with 13 bases sitting between them. CDR3 length equals 15 residues. Germline loops: CDR1 MNHEY, CDR2 SMNVEV (reference sequence). The CDR3 nucleotides read TGTGCCAGCAGTTTTGGGAGCAGGGGCAATTCACCCCTCCACTTT. Its translation: CASSFGSRGNSPLHF.

The CDR3 DNA sequence: TGTGCCAGCAGGGGTACAGGACAAGAGACCCAGTACTTC. It codes for CASRGTGQETQYF. J is TRBJ2-5 and V is TRBV11-1, with D possibly matching TRBD1 (5 bases). V shed 6 bases and J shed 2 bases, with 10 bases lying between them. Germline-derived CDR1 and CDR2 are SGHAT and FQDESV (reference sequence). The CDR3 contains 13 residues. Drawing the rest from reference TRBV11-1 and TRBJ2-5, the complete variable domain is EAEVAQSPRYKITEKSQAVAFWCDPISGHATLYWYRQILGQGPELLVQFQDESVVDDSQLPKDRFSAERLKGVDSTLKIQPAELGDSAMYLCASRGTGQETQYFGPGTRLLVL.

J is TRBJ2-3 and V is TRBV11-2; TRBD2 matches 8 bases. Germline lookup yields CDR1 SGHAT and CDR2 FQNNGV. After removal of 5 bases from V and 5 bases from J, the junction contained 12 bases not matched to a gene. The CDR3 is 16 residues long. The DNA of the CDR3 is TGTGCCAGCAGCGCCTCCTCAGCGGGGGTCGGAGATACGCAGTATTTT. Its protein product is CASSASSAGVGDTQYF.

This chain links TRBV6-5 with TRBJ2-7; maybe TRBD2 (5 bases). Trimming took off 7 bases at V and 3 bases at J, with 13 bases between the two ends. The V gene's germline CDR1 is MNHEY and CDR2 SVGAGI. This CDR3 is built from 13 residues. The CDR3: CASKRASYYEQYF. In DNA form, the CDR3 reads TGTGCCAGCAAGAGGGCTTCCTACTACGAGCAGTACTTC.

V is TRBV6-2 or TRBV6-3 and J is TRBJ2-7; D may be TRBD2 (6 bases). The CDR3 is 16 residues long. Looked up from germline, CDR1 is MNHEY and CDR2 is SVGEGT. V was pared by 0 bases and J by 2 bases, with 14 bases between. The CDR3 coding sequence is TGTGCCAGCAGTTACTCGTGGGGTTCGGGGGCCTACGAGCAGTACTTC. It translates to CASSYSWGSGAYEQYF.

This rearrangement joins TRBV11-3 to TRBJ2-1; 16 bases fit TRBD2. The V and J ends lost 4 bases and 14 bases, in that order; junction bases with no gene match: 8. Germline V gene data show CDR1 as SGHNT and CDR2 as YENEEA. CDR3 length: 15 amino acids. CDR3 residues: CASSSTGLAGGPKFF. The DNA of the CDR3 is TGTGCCAGCAGCTCGACGGGACTAGCGGGGGGGCCTAAGTTCTTC.